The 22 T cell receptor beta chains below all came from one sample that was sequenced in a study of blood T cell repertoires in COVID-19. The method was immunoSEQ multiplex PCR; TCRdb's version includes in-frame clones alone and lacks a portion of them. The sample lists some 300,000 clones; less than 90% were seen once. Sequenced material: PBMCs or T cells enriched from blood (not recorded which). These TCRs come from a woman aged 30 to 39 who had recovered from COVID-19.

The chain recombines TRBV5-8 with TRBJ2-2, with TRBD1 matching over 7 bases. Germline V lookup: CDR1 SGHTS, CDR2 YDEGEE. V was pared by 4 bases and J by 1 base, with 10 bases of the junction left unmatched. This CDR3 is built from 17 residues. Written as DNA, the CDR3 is TGTGCCAGCAGCCCGGGGACAGTTCTAGGGAACACCGGGGAGCTGTTTTTT. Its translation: CASSPGTVLGNTGELFF.

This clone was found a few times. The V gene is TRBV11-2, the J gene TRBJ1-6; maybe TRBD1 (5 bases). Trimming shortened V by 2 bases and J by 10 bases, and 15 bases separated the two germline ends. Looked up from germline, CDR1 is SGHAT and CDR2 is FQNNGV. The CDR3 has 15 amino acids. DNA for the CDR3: TGTGCCAGCAGCTTACTCCCCCAGGGAGGCTCACCCCTCCACTTT. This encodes CASSLLPQGGSPLHF.

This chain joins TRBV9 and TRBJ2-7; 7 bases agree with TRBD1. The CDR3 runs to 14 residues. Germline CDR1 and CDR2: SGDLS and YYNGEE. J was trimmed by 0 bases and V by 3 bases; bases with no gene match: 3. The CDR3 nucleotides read TGTGCCAGCAGCGGACAGGGTAGCTCCTACGAGCAGTACTTC. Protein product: CASSGQGSSYEQYF. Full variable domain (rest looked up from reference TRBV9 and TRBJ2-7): DSGVTQTPKHLITATGQRVTLRCSPRSGDLSVYWYQQSLDQGLQFLIQYYNGEERAKGNILERFSAQQFPDLHSELNLSSLELGDSALYFCASSGQGSSYEQYFGPGTRLTVT.

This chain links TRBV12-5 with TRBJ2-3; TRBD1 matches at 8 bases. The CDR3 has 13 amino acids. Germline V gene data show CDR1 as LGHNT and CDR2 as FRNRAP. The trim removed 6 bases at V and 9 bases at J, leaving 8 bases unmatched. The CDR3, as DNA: TGTGCTAGTGGGCAAACAGGGGGAGGAACGCAGTATTTT. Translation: CASGQTGGGTQYF.

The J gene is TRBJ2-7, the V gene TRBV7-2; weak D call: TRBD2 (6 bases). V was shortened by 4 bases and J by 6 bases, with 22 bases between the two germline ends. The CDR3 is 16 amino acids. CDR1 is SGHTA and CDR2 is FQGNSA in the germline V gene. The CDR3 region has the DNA TGTGCCAGCAGCTACCCCACTGGCGGGGCTCGGGGCGAGCAGTACTTC. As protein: CASSYPTGGARGEQYF.

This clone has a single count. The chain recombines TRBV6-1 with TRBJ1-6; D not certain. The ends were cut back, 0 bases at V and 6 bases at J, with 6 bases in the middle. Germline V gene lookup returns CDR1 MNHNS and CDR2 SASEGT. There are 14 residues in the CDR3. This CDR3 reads CASSEAYGNSPLHF. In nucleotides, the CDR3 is TGTGCCAGCAGTGAAGCGTACGGTAATTCACCCCTCCACTTT.

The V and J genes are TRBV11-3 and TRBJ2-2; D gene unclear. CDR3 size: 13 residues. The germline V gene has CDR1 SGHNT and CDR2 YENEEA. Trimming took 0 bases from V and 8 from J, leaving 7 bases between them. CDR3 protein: CASSLDHEGELFF. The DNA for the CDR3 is TGTGCCAGCAGCTTAGATCACGAGGGGGAGCTGTTTTTT.

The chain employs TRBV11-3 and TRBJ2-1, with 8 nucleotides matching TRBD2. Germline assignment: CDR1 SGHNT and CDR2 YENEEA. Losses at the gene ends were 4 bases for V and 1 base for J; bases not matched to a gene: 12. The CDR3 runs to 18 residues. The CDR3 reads CASSSRQAGAVSYNEQFF. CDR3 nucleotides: TGTGCCAGCAGCTCCCGGCAAGCGGGGGCCGTTTCCTACAATGAGCAGTTCTTC.

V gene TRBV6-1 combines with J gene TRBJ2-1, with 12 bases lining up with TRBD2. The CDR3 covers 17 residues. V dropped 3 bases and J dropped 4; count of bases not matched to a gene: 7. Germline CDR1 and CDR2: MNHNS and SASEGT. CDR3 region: CASSERTSGVLYNEQFF. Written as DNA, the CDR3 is TGTGCCAGCAGTGAGAGGACTAGCGGGGTGTTATACAATGAGCAGTTCTTC.

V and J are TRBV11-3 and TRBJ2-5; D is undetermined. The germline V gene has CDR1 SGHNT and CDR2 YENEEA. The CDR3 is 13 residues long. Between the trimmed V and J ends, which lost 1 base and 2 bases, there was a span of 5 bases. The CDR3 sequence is CASSLASQETQYF. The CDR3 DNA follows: TGTGCCAGCAGCTTAGCCAGTCAAGAGACCCAGTACTTC.

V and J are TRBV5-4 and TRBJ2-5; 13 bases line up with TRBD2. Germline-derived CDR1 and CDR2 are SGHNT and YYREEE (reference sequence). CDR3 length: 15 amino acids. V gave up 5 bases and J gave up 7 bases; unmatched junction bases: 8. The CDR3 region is CASRPTSGGEGTQYF. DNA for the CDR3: TGTGCCAGCAGACCCACTAGCGGGGGGGAGGGGACCCAGTACTTC.

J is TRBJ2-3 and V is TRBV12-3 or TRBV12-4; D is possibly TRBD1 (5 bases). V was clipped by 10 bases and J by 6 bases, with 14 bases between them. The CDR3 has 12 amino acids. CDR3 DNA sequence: TGTGCCAACAAGGGGCCCGGGGATACGCAGTATTTT. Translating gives CANKGPGDTQYF.

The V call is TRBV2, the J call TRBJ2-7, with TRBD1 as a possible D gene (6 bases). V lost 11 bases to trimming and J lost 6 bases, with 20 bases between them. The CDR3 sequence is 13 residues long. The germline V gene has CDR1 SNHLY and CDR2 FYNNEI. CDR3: CAGNREVRFEQYF. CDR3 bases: TGTGCCGGAAACAGGGAAGTGAGGTTCGAGCAGTACTTC.

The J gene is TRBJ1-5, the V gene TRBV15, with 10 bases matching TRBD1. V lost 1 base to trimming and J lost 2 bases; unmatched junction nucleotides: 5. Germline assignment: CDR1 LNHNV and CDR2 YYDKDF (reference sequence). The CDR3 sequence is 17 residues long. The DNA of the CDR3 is TGTGCCACCAGCAGAGGGGGTGGGACAGGGGGCAATCAGCCCCAGCATTTT. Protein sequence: CATSRGGGTGGNQPQHF.

CDR3 nucleotide sequence: TGTGCCAGCAGTGACGGCGGGGCAAATGGCTACACCTTC. Protein sequence: CASSDGGANGYTF. The chain recombines TRBV6-4 with TRBJ1-2, with D possibly TRBD1 on 5 matching bases. The CDR3 has 13 residues. Per germline, CDR1 MRHNA and CDR2 SNTAGT. Trimming removed 2 bases at V and 6 bases at J, with 10 bases between.

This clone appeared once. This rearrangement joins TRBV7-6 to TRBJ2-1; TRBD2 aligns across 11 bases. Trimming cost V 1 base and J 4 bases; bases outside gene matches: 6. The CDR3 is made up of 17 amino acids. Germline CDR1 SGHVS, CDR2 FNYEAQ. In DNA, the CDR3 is TGTGCCAGCAGCTTAGAGGCTAGCGGGGGGACATACAATGAGCAGTTCTTC. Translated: CASSLEASGGTYNEQFF.

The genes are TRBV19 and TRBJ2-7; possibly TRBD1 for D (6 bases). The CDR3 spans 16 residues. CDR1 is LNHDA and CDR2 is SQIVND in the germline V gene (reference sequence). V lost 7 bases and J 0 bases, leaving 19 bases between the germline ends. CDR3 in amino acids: CASTKIWTETSYEQYF. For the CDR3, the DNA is TGTGCCAGTACTAAAATTTGGACAGAGACCTCCTACGAGCAGTACTTC.

The CDR3 DNA reads TGTGCCAGCTCGGACGGGGGAATTCAAACCCTCCACTTT. Its protein is CASSDGGIQTLHF. The rearrangement joins TRBV28 to TRBJ1-6; a weak D match, TRBD1 (5 bases). V lost 8 bases and J lost 14, with 19 bases in between. This CDR3 has 13 amino acids. Germline values: CDR1 MDHEN, CDR2 SYDVKM.

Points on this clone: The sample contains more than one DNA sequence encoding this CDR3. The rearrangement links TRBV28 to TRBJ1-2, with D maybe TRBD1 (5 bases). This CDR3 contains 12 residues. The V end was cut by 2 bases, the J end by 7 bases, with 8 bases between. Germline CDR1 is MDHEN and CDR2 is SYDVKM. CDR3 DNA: TGTGCCAGCAGTTTACGGGGGGGTGGCTACACCTTC. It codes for CASSLRGGGYTF.

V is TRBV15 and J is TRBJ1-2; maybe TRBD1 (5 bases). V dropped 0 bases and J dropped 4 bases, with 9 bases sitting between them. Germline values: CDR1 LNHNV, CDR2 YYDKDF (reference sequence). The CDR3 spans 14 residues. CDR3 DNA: TGTGCCACCAGCAGAGATGGGGGGACCTATGGCTACACCTTC. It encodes CATSRDGGTYGYTF.

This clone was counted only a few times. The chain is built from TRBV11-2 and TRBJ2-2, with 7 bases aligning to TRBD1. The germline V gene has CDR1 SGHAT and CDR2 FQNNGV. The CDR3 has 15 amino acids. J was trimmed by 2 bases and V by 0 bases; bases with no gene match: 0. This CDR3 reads CASSLEGGNTGELFF. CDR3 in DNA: TGTGCCAGCAGCTTAGAAGGGGGCAACACCGGGGAGCTGTTTTTT.

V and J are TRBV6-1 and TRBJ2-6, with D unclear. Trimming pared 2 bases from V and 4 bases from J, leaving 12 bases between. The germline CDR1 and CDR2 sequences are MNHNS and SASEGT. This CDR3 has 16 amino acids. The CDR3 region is CASSEFQRPGANVLTF. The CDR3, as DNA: TGTGCCAGCAGTGAATTTCAGAGGCCGGGGGCCAACGTCCTGACTTTC.